Sequencing of this T cell receptor (beta chain) was carried out in a study of T cells in Graves' hyperthyroidism and ophthalmopathy. As regards this clonotype: Its antigen is not known.

Points from the study as a whole: A model built on 13 V-J features separated ophthalmopathy from stable hyperthyroidism. The model foresaw ophthalmopathy a median roughly 6.5 months prior to onset.

Germline assignment: CDR1 SEHNR and CDR2 FQNEAQ (reference sequence). The CDR3 consists of 15 residues. V lost 4 bases, J lost 2 bases, and 15 bases lay in between. When ophthalmopathy did not progress within 18 months, Graves' hyperthyroidism was considered stable. Disease duration under 2 months; hyperthyroidism patients were aged 18 to 65. TCR beta CDR3 regions were amplified from RNA. HTBI primers were the set used in a first-round RT-PCR of the TCR CDR3. TCRdb fed the multiplex PCR reads into MiXCR, producing one record per CDR3 protein. The table has 450,000 to 600,000 distinct CDR3 sequences, 11% to 15% seen once.

Sequences were obtained from blood. The clonotype originates from a woman in her thirties or forties with Graves' hyperthyroidism. This rearrangement joins TRBV7-9 to TRBJ2-7, with D perhaps TRBD1 (6 bases). The CDR3 DNA reads TGTGCCAGCAGCTCCGCCCGGGACACGCCCTACGAGCAGTACTTC. Encoded protein: CASSSARDTPYEQYF. Full variable domain (rest looked up from reference TRBV7-9 and TRBJ2-7): DTGVSQNPRHKITKRGQNVTFRCDPISEHNRLYWYRQTLGQGPEFLTYFQNEAQLEKSRLLSDRFSAERPKGSFSTLEIQRTEQGDSAMYLCASSSARDTPYEQYFGPGTRLTVT.